This is a list of T cell receptor beta chains from one sample in a study of blood T cell repertoires in COVID-19. The method was immunoSEQ multiplex PCR; TCRdb's version includes in-frame clones alone and lacks a portion of them. The table lists fewer than 350,000 clones, roughly 90% of them singletons. The material sequenced was peripheral blood. The receptors were gathered from a man aged 18 to 30 with active or convalescent COVID-19. The CDR3 runs from the conserved cysteine through the conserved F or W. The order of the fields is CDR3 DNA, CDR3 protein, CDR3 length, V gene, J gene, clone size, D gene. A D gene is named only where the DNA matches it firmly. For some rows the clone size is stated as once, few or many, or as a class when expanded; others skip it.

TGTGCCAGCAGTTTCGGGTCTAGCACAGATACGCAGTATTTT	CASSFGSSTDTQYF	14	TRBV28	TRBJ2-3	once	.
TGCAGCCCCACCCCAGGGAAGTCTAGCAATCAGCCCCAGCATTTT	CSPTPGKSSNQPQHF	15	TRBV29-1	TRBJ1-5	.	.
TGTGCCAGCAGCCTTGGCCGAGGGACAGGGGACGGCTACACCTTC	CASSLGRGTGDGYTF	15	TRBV4-2	TRBJ1-2	few	TRBD1
TGTGCCAGCAGTTACTCGTCCTACACTGAAGCTTTCTTT	CASSYSSYTEAFF	13	TRBV6-5	TRBJ1-1	few	.
TGTGCCACCTTGGGACAGAACTACGAGCAGTACTTC	CATLGQNYEQYF	12	TRBV19	TRBJ2-7	.	TRBD1
TGTGCCAGCAGCACAACCTACGAGCAGTACTTC	CASSTTYEQYF	11	TRBV11-2	TRBJ2-7	once	.
TGCGCCAGCAGTGGATCCCGCGTGGGCATCCTAACAGATACGCAGTATTTT	CASSGSRVGILTDTQYF	17	TRBV10-1	TRBJ2-3	.	.
TGCGCCAGCAGTGATAATCCCGTGGCAAACACTGAAGCTTTCTTT	CASSDNPVANTEAFF	15	TRBV10-1	TRBJ1-1	.	.
TGTGCCAGTACTACTGTCCGGGACAGGGGACTTTATAGCAATCAGCCCCAGCATTTT	CASTTVRDRGLYSNQPQHF	19	TRBV19	TRBJ1-5	.	TRBD1
TGCGCCAGCAGCTTGGGAGGAGGGTCGGATACGCAGTATTTT	CASSLGGGSDTQYF	14	TRBV5-1	TRBJ2-3	.	.
TGTGCCAGCAGCCCGGGCAGGGCTCACACAGATACGCAGTATTTT	CASSPGRAHTDTQYF	15	TRBV3-1/TRBV3-2	TRBJ2-3	.	.
TGTGCCAGCAGCTTGATCATTGGCAGGGGGCCCACCGGGGAGCTGTTTTTT	CASSLIIGRGPTGELFF	17	TRBV11-2	TRBJ2-2	.	TRBD1
TGTGCCAGCAGTTGGGGAGACGGCTACACCTTC	CASSWGDGYTF	11	TRBV6-2/TRBV6-3	TRBJ1-2	.	.
TGTGCCTCGAGAAGCCCGGGTAGCGGGCTTCCAGATACGCAGTATTTT	CASRSPGSGLPDTQYF	16	TRBV7-9	TRBJ2-3	.	TRBD2
TGTGCCAGCAGCCAACGGGAAAGTTACGAGCAGTACTTC	CASSQRESYEQYF	13	TRBV5-6	TRBJ2-7	.	.
TGCGCCAGCAGCCAAGGACAGAGCAACACTGAAGCTTTCTTT	CASSQGQSNTEAFF	14	TRBV4-3	TRBJ1-1	.	.
TGTGCCATCACAGGCTCCTCTGGGGCCAACGTCCTGACTTTC	CAITGSSGANVLTF	14	TRBV28	TRBJ2-6	.	.
TGTGCCAGCAGCTTAGTTCTGGACAGATTGTGGGTGGAGACCCAGTACTTC	CASSLVLDRLWVETQYF	17	TRBV7-2	TRBJ2-5	.	.
TGTGCCAGCAGCGATAGCGGGGGCGACTACGAGCAGTACTTC	CASSDSGGDYEQYF	14	TRBV9	TRBJ2-7	.	TRBD2
TGTGCCAGCAGTGGATTTCAGACGGGACTAGCGGGGGGTAACACAGATACGCAGTATTTT	CASSGFQTGLAGGNTDTQYF	20	TRBV27	TRBJ2-3	.	TRBD2
TGTGCCAGCAGCGGGCTGTACACTGAAGCTTTCTTT	CASSGLYTEAFF	12	TRBV7-2	TRBJ1-1	.	.
TGTGCCAGCAGCTTAAGGGGAGGGGGTACAGATACGCAGTATTTT	CASSLRGGGTDTQYF	15	TRBV7-3	TRBJ2-3	.	.
TGCGCCAGCAGCTTGAGACAGGGGGCGAGTCAGCCCCAGCATTTT	CASSLRQGASQPQHF	15	TRBV5-1	TRBJ1-5	.	TRBD1
TGCGCCAGCAGTACAGCGCGGGGGGGGTCCGAGCAGTACTTC	CASSTARGGSEQYF	14	TRBV5-1	TRBJ2-7	.	TRBD2
TGCGCCAGCAGCTTGTGGGGCATGAACACTGAAGCTTTCTTT	CASSLWGMNTEAFF	14	TRBV5-1	TRBJ1-1	.	.
TGTGCCAGCAGCCCCGGCGGGGGGATCATTTTAGAGACCCAGTACTTC	CASSPGGGIILETQYF	16	TRBV9	TRBJ2-5	.	TRBD2
TGCGCCAGCAGCGGGGACAGGGGAGTAGAATCACCCCTCCACTTT	CASSGDRGVESPLHF	15	TRBV5-1	TRBJ1-6	.	TRBD1
TGTGCCAGCAGAAGTCCAGGGGGCCCCACCTCTGGAAACACCATATATTTT	CASRSPGGPTSGNTIYF	17	TRBV5-5	TRBJ1-3	.	TRBD1
TGTGCCAGAAGGCGGGAATTACAAGAGACCCAGTACTTC	CARRRELQETQYF	13	TRBV5-3	TRBJ2-5	.	.
TGTGCCAGCTCCCCCGAGAGCTCCTACGAGCAGTACTTC	CASSPESSYEQYF	13	TRBV18	TRBJ2-7	.	.
TGTGCCAGTAGGACAGGGAATCAGCCCCAGCATTTT	CASRTGNQPQHF	12	TRBV19	TRBJ1-5	.	TRBD1
TGTGCCACCAGTGACCCCCGGGCAGGGGGATTGGATGAGCAGTTCTTC	CATSDPRAGGLDEQFF	16	TRBV24-1	TRBJ2-1	once	TRBD1
TGTGCCAGCAGTTCAGGGGCAGGAAACACCATATATTTT	CASSSGAGNTIYF	13	TRBV12-3/TRBV12-4	TRBJ1-3	.	.
TGTGCCAGCAGCTTAGATTTCCTCAGTTCCTACGAGCAGTACTTC	CASSLDFLSSYEQYF	15	TRBV11-2	TRBJ2-7	.	.
TGTGCCAGCAGCCCTTTCGGTACTTTCATGAACACTGAAGCTTTCTTT	CASSPFGTFMNTEAFF	16	TRBV7-2	TRBJ1-1	.	.
TGTGCCAGCAGCCTGACAGTGGGTGCTAATGAAAAACTGTTTTTT	CASSLTVGANEKLFF	15	TRBV5-4	TRBJ1-4	.	.
TGTGCCAGCAGTGAAATCGGGACAGCTTCTCGGGCTTTCTTT	CASSEIGTASRAFF	14	TRBV25-1	TRBJ1-1	.	TRBD1
TGTGCCAGCAGCCTCCTCAGGATGGGAGGAGAGACCCAGTACTTC	CASSLLRMGGETQYF	15	TRBV27	TRBJ2-5	.	.
TGCGCCAGCAGTCCCAGAACCACAGATACGCAGTATTTT	CASSPRTTDTQYF	13	TRBV5-1	TRBJ2-3	.	.
TGTGCCAGCAGCTTAAACAGGCTCGGGGAGCTGTTTTTT	CASSLNRLGELFF	13	TRBV5-5	TRBJ2-2	once	.
TGTGCCAGCAGCTTGGCACAGGGAATCGGCTATGGCTACACCTTC	CASSLAQGIGYGYTF	15	TRBV5-5	TRBJ1-2	.	.
TGCAGTGCTAGGGGCGTCTATGGCTACACCTTC	CSARGVYGYTF	11	TRBV20-1	TRBJ1-2	.	.
TGTGCCATCAGTGATTCCGCAGCGGGGCGGAACACCGGGGAGCTGTTTTTT	CAISDSAAGRNTGELFF	17	TRBV10-3	TRBJ2-2	.	TRBD2
TGTGCCAGCAGCGTAGTTGCGTGGCGGGGGGCCACAGATACGCAGTATTTT	CASSVVAWRGATDTQYF	17	TRBV9	TRBJ2-3	.	TRBD2
TGTGCCATAGGATTAGGGGGAAATCCCACTGAAGCTTTCTTT	CAIGLGGNPTEAFF	14	TRBV6-5	TRBJ1-1	.	.
TGTGCCAGCAGTCCGGGGAATGCCAATCAGCCCCAGCATTTT	CASSPGNANQPQHF	14	TRBV27	TRBJ1-5	few	.
TGTGCCAGCAGCCAAGACCACTCCTACGAGCAGTACTTC	CASSQDHSYEQYF	13	TRBV3-1/TRBV3-2	TRBJ2-7	.	.
TGTGCCAGTACCGAGGCCTATAGCAATCAGCCCCAGCATTTT	CASTEAYSNQPQHF	14	TRBV19	TRBJ1-5	.	.
TGTGCTAGTGGCCTAGGCGTTTATGCAGATACGCAGTATTTT	CASGLGVYADTQYF	14	TRBV12-5	TRBJ2-3	.	.
TGCGCCAGCAGCCAACAAAGGGGGGGGACAGGGATCGGCTACACCTTC	CASSQQRGGTGIGYTF	16	TRBV4-1	TRBJ1-2	once	TRBD1
TGTGCCAGCAGCTTCGATGGAGGAGCTTCAGGCTACACCTTC	CASSFDGGASGYTF	14	TRBV7-3	TRBJ1-2	.	.
TGTGCCAGCAGTGAGGGACAGGGGGCTTCACCCCTCCACTTT	CASSEGQGASPLHF	14	TRBV6-1	TRBJ1-6	many	TRBD1
TGTGCCAGCAGGGCCCCCGGGTCCTTAAATTCACCCCTCCACTTT	CASRAPGSLNSPLHF	15	TRBV6-5	TRBJ1-6	.	.